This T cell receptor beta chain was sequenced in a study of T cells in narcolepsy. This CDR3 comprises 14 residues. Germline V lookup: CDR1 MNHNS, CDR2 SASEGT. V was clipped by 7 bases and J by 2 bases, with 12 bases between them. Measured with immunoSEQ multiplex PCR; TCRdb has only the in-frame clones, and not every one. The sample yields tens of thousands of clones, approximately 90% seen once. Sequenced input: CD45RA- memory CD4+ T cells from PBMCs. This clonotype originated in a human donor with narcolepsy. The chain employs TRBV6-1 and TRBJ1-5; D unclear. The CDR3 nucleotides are TGTGCCAGCACTGGGAGTATTGGCAATCAGCCCCAGCATTTT. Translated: CASTGSIGNQPQHF.